The 15 T cell receptor beta chains reported below all come from one sample, sequenced in a study of blood T cell repertoires in COVID-19. Profiling relied on immunoSEQ multiplex PCR, and the TCRdb table lists in-frame clones only, not all of them. The table shows some 190,000 clones, with around 84% occurring only once. Sequenced input: PBMCs or T cells enriched from blood (not recorded which). The origin of the receptors is a man in his thirties or forties with acute COVID-19.

The V gene is TRBV13, the J gene TRBJ1-1; D not certain. The CDR3 is made up of 14 amino acids. Trimming took off 6 bases at V and 11 bases at J, with 22 bases between the two ends. Germline V lookup: CDR1 PRHDT, CDR2 FYEKMQ (reference sequence). The CDR3 reads CASRENSLLGWAFF. The CDR3 region has the DNA TGTGCCAGCAGGGAGAACTCGCTCCTAGGATGGGCTTTCTTT.

The chain has TRBV5-4 and TRBJ1-1, with 8 nucleotides matching TRBD1. The V segment lost 3 bases and the J segment 8 bases; nucleotides outside the gene matches: 6. The CDR3 covers 13 residues. Germline lookup yields CDR1 SGHNT and CDR2 YYREEE (reference sequence). The CDR3 sequence is CASSSTSGGEAFF. As DNA, the CDR3 is TGTGCCAGCAGCTCTACCTCAGGGGGCGAAGCTTTCTTT.

The chain carries TRBV4-2 and TRBJ1-2; D is perhaps TRBD1 (6 bases). Between the trimmed V and J ends, which lost 2 bases and 5 bases, there was a span of 12 bases. Germline V lookup: CDR1 LGHNA, CDR2 YNFKEQ. The CDR3 covers 14 residues. The CDR3 is CASSQTGTLYGYTF. For the CDR3, the DNA is TGTGCCAGCAGCCAAACCGGGACACTATATGGCTACACCTTC.

The chain uses TRBV15 and TRBJ2-2; 14 bases line up with TRBD2. The CDR3 contains 16 residues. The V segment lost 8 bases and the J segment 4 bases; nucleotides outside the gene matches: 6. From germline, CDR1 is LNHNV and CDR2 YYDKDF (reference sequence). The CDR3 DNA reads TGTGCCACCTCGATGGGACTAGCGGGAGCCACCGGGGAGCTGTTTTTT. It translates to CATSMGLAGATGELFF.

V usage is TRBV7-2 and J usage is TRBJ2-5; the D is unclear. V lost 4 bases, J lost 3 bases, and 6 bases lay in between. In germline, CDR1 is SGHTA, CDR2 FQGNSA. This CDR3 spans 12 amino acids. The CDR3 DNA reads TGTGCCAGCAGCTGGGCTGAAGAGACCCAGTACTTC. Translated, it gives CASSWAEETQYF.

This clone occurred many times. The chain has TRBV28 and TRBJ1-1, with D maybe TRBD1 (6 bases). Between the trimmed V and J ends, which lost 8 bases and 2 bases, there was a span of 9 bases. Per the germline V gene, CDR1 is MDHEN and CDR2 is SYDVKM. This CDR3 contains 12 residues. CDR3 region: CASLGHNTEAFF. DNA of the CDR3: TGTGCCAGCCTGGGACACAACACTGAAGCTTTCTTT.

V is TRBV15 and J is TRBJ2-7; a possible D gene is TRBD1 (5 bases). Trimming removed 2 bases from V and 3 bases from J, with 8 bases in between. The germline V gene has CDR1 LNHNV and CDR2 YYDKDF (reference sequence). This CDR3 region has 13 residues. The CDR3, as DNA: TGTGCCACCAGCAGACAGGGCAGCTACGAGCAGTACTTC. As protein: CATSRQGSYEQYF.

The rearrangement joins TRBV5-4 to TRBJ1-3; D remains ambiguous. Trimming shortened V by 6 bases and J by 1 base, and 29 bases separated the two germline ends. Germline V gives CDR1 SGHNT, CDR2 YYREEE (reference sequence). The CDR3 contains 20 residues. CDR3 nucleotides: TGTGCCAGCAACGGGGTTAAGGCTGGGGTCAGAGGCGAGTCTGGAAACACCATATATTTT. It is translated as CASNGVKAGVRGESGNTIYF.

This chain uses TRBV5-4 with TRBJ2-1; 10 nucleotides agree with TRBD2. The junction had 3 bases not matched to a gene; V was cut back by 4 bases and J by 2 bases. In germline, CDR1 is SGHNT, CDR2 YYREEE (reference sequence). The CDR3 totals 15 residues. Here the CDR3 DNA reads TGTGCCAGCAGCGTAGCGGGGGGTACCTACAATGAGCAGTTCTTC. Its translation is CASSVAGGTYNEQFF.

The V gene is TRBV4-1, the J gene TRBJ1-2; TRBD1 is a possible D gene (5 bases). Germline assignment: CDR1 MGHRA and CDR2 YSYEKL. The CDR3 covers 15 residues. Trimming removed 4 bases from V and 1 base from J, with 13 bases in between. The CDR3 sequence: CASSLLGEVNYGYTF. CDR3 sequence (DNA): TGCGCCAGCAGCCTTCTAGGGGAGGTTAACTATGGCTACACCTTC.

V gene TRBV11-2 combines with J gene TRBJ2-1; no clear D. The length of the CDR3 is 15 residues. The ends were cut back, 4 bases at V and 3 bases at J, with 13 bases in the middle. CDR1 and CDR2 from the germline V gene are SGHAT and FQNNGV. The CDR3 spells CASSSSIGRYNEQFF. CDR3 nucleotide sequence: TGTGCCAGCAGCTCGTCTATTGGGCGCTACAATGAGCAGTTCTTC.

This clone was detected only a few times. The chain uses TRBV5-1 and TRBJ2-5; TRBD2 might be the D (5 bases). The CDR3 loop spans 14 amino acids. Trimming removed 4 bases at V and 2 bases at J, with 12 bases between. Looked up from germline, CDR1 is SGHRS and CDR2 is YFSETQ. The CDR3 spells CASSAGLWQETQYF. The DNA of the CDR3 is TGCGCCAGCAGCGCAGGACTGTGGCAAGAGACCCAGTACTTC.

The chain has TRBV5-4 and TRBJ2-1, with D unclear. V was clipped by 1 base and J by 9 bases, with 5 bases between them. This CDR3 contains 11 residues. Per germline, CDR1 SGHNT and CDR2 YYREEE (reference sequence). The CDR3: CASSLTSEQFF. Here the CDR3 DNA reads TGTGCCAGCAGCTTGACGAGTGAGCAGTTCTTC.

The chain has TRBV2 and TRBJ1-4, with D possibly being TRBD1 (6 bases). CDR1 and CDR2 (germline): SNHLY, FYNNEI. Trimming shortened V by 7 bases and J by 1 base, and 10 bases separated the two germline ends. The CDR3 covers 14 residues. CDR3 residues: CASTYRETNEKLFF. CDR3 in DNA: TGTGCCAGCACGTACAGGGAAACTAATGAAAAACTGTTTTTT. The variable domain in full, completed from reference TRBV2 and TRBJ1-4, reads EPEVTQTPSHQVTQMGQEVILRCVPISNHLYFYWYRQILGQKVEFLVSFYNNEISEKSEIFDDQFSVERPDGSNFTLKIRSTKLEDSAMYFCASTYRETNEKLFFGSGTQLSVL.

The chain employs TRBV19 and TRBJ2-2; D is uncertain. The CDR3 loop spans 14 amino acids. V was cut by 4 bases and J by 2 bases, with 8 bases left in between. In germline, CDR1 is LNHDA, CDR2 SQIVND (reference sequence). The CDR3 region is CASSKAFNTGELFF. The CDR3, as DNA: TGTGCCAGTAGTAAAGCCTTCAACACCGGGGAGCTGTTTTTT.